The 32 T cell receptor beta chains given below trace back to one sample, sequenced in a study of T cell repertoires in cytomegalovirus infection. These receptors lack a known antigen. TCRdb re-called the reads with MiXCR, one entry per CDR3 protein. Among 150,000 or so distinct CDR3 sequences listed, about a fifth were seen once. The source material was CD8+ T cells from cultured PBMCs, sampled from culture after CMV antigen stimulation. These receptors were collected from a human donor in good health (CMV status not recorded). Some clones in this sample may be carry-over from other donors' samples.

This clonotype was detected a few times. The chain's CDR3 is CASSLVTTANTGELFF. Here the CDR3 DNA reads TGTGCCAGCAGCTTAGTGACAACAGCCAACACCGGGGAGCTGTTTTTT. The chain carries TRBV7-8 and TRBJ2-2, with D unclear. This CDR3 contains 16 residues. The germline V gene encodes CDR1 SGHVS and CDR2 FQNEAQ. The ends were cut back, 1 base at V and 2 bases at J, with 11 bases in the middle.

The rearrangement joins TRBV7-2 to TRBJ2-1, with D unresolved. In germline, CDR1 is SGHTA, CDR2 FQGNSA. This CDR3 comprises 12 residues. The V gene lost 5 bases and the J gene lost 7 bases, with 9 bases spanning the gap. CDR3: CASSLPGNEQFF. The CDR3 DNA is TGTGCCAGCAGCCTACCTGGAAATGAGCAGTTCTTC.

This clonotype came up a few times. The chain employs TRBV7-9 and TRBJ2-3, with 7 bases aligning to TRBD1. Unmatched junction bases numbered 7, after V lost 4 bases and J lost 0 bases. CDR3 length: 16 residues. Germline CDR1 and CDR2: SEHNR and FQNEAQ (reference sequence). The CDR3 DNA follows: TGTGCCAGCAGCTCCCCCGGGACAGTTAGCACAGATACGCAGTATTTT. Translation: CASSSPGTVSTDTQYF.

This clonotype was observed a few times. The chain employs TRBV7-9 and TRBJ2-6, with D unresolved. V lost 5 bases and J 4 bases, leaving 9 bases between the germline ends. The CDR3 runs to 14 residues. Germline assignment: CDR1 SEHNR and CDR2 FQNEAQ (reference sequence). The CDR3 loop reads CASSLPEGANVLTF. The CDR3 DNA reads as TGTGCCAGCAGCCTTCCGGAGGGGGCCAACGTCCTGACTTTC. Supplemented by reference TRBV7-9 and TRBJ2-6, the full variable domain reads DTGVSQNPRHKITKRGQNVTFRCDPISEHNRLYWYRQTLGQGPEFLTYFQNEAQLEKSRLLSDRFSAERPKGSFSTLEIQRTEQGDSAMYLCASSLPEGANVLTFGAGSRLTVL.

The rearrangement uses TRBV4-3 and TRBJ2-2; D is uncertain. V was clipped by 6 bases and J by 1 base, with 9 bases between them. The CDR3 extends over 14 amino acids. CDR1 is LGHNA and CDR2 is YSLEER in the germline V gene. The CDR3 DNA is TGCGCCAGCAGGGCGGCAGGGAACACCGGGGAGCTGTTTTTT. Amino acids: CASRAAGNTGELFF.

This clonotype was picked up a small number of times. This sequence joins TRBV28 and TRBJ1-2; 8 nucleotides match TRBD1. CDR1 is MDHEN and CDR2 is SYDVKM in the germline V gene. The CDR3 loop spans 15 amino acids. The junction had 8 bases not matched to a gene; V was cut back by 5 bases and J by 3 bases. The CDR3 nucleotides are TGTGCCAGCAGTCCCACAGGGGGGTGGTACTATGGCTACACCTTC. Amino acids: CASSPTGGWYYGYTF.

The chain couples TRBV3-1 to TRBJ2-1; D is unresolved. The CDR3 sequence is 16 residues long. V lost 0 bases and J lost 8, with 17 bases in between. Per the germline V gene, CDR1 is LGHDT and CDR2 is YNNKEL (reference sequence). In nucleotides, the CDR3 is TGTGCCAGCAGCCAAGATCTTTCGTCTCGAGGTGATGAGCAGTTCTTC. It is translated as CASSQDLSSRGDEQFF.

A few counts support this clonotype. The chain is built from TRBV7-2 and TRBJ1-5; D not resolved. The CDR3 is 13 residues long. Germline V lookup: CDR1 SGHTA, CDR2 FQGNSA. V lost 5 bases and J lost 4, with 9 bases in between. The CDR3 protein is CASSPSVNQPQHF. Written as DNA, the CDR3 is TGTGCCAGCAGCCCCTCAGTGAATCAGCCCCAGCATTTT.

The V and J genes are TRBV7-9 and TRBJ1-4; perhaps TRBD1 as D (6 bases). CDR1 SEHNR and CDR2 FQNEAQ come from the germline V gene (reference sequence). V gave up 6 bases and J gave up 12 bases, with 17 bases separating them. This CDR3 is 13 amino acids long. DNA of the CDR3: TGTGCCAGCAGACGAGGGACATCCACTGAACTGTTTTTT. Residues: CASRRGTSTELFF.

The chain employs TRBV7-8 and TRBJ1-4; the match to TRBD1 covers 9 bases. After removal of 3 bases from V and 3 bases from J, the junction contained 17 bases not matched to a gene. From germline, CDR1 is SGHVS and CDR2 FQNEAQ. The CDR3 runs 20 residues. This chain's CDR3 is CASSFAPGQGNLLANEKLFF. The CDR3 coding sequence is TGTGCCAGCAGCTTCGCGCCGGGACAGGGAAATTTGTTGGCTAATGAAAAACTGTTTTTT.

The chain has TRBV7-9 and TRBJ2-7, with 7 bases aligning to TRBD1. The CDR3 covers 14 residues. In germline, CDR1 is SEHNR, CDR2 FQNEAQ (reference sequence). V trimming: 5 bases; J trimming: 5 bases; junction bases outside the gene matches: 9. The CDR3 region is CASSLPGTVHEQYF. The CDR3 nucleotides read TGTGCCAGCAGCCTTCCCGGGACAGTCCACGAGCAGTACTTC. The full variable domain, rest sourced from reference TRBV7-9 and TRBJ2-7, is DTGVSQNPRHKITKRGQNVTFRCDPISEHNRLYWYRQTLGQGPEFLTYFQNEAQLEKSRLLSDRFSAERPKGSFSTLEIQRTEQGDSAMYLCASSLPGTVHEQYFGPGTRLTVT.

The chain carries TRBV12-3 or TRBV12-4 and TRBJ2-3; 7 bases match TRBD1. The V and J ends lost 7 bases and 0 bases, in that order; junction bases with no gene match: 7. CDR3 length equals 15 residues. The CDR3 reads CASTSGQTSTDTQYF. CDR3 DNA: TGTGCCAGCACCTCGGGACAGACTAGCACAGATACGCAGTATTTT.

The chain carries TRBV20-1 and TRBJ2-1, with 9 nucleotides matching TRBD2. Germline loops: CDR1 DFQATT, CDR2 SNEGSKA (reference sequence). The CDR3 consists of 16 residues. Trimming cost V 0 bases and J 5 bases; bases outside gene matches: 8. CDR3 sequence: CSARDPAGGPHNEQFF. The CDR3 region has the DNA TGCAGTGCTAGAGATCCAGCGGGGGGCCCCCACAATGAGCAGTTCTTC.

This chain joins TRBV27 and TRBJ1-5; D is perhaps TRBD1 (6 bases). The CDR3 has 14 amino acids. Trimming cost V 9 bases and J 3 bases, with 15 bases left between them. Looked up from germline, CDR1 is MNHEY and CDR2 is SMNVEV (reference sequence). The CDR3 is CARPPGGYNQPQHF. Written as DNA, the CDR3 is TGTGCCAGGCCCCCCGGGGGCTACAATCAGCCCCAGCATTTT.

This clonotype was found a few times. The V and J genes are TRBV7-6 and TRBJ1-1, with TRBD1 as a possible D gene (5 bases). The germline V and J ends were trimmed by 1 base and 9 bases, with 9 bases remaining between them. The CDR3 is 12 residues long. CDR1 is SGHVS and CDR2 is FNYEAQ in the germline V gene. CDR3 DNA sequence: TGTGCCAGCAGCTTAGAAGGGACCCAAGCTTTCTTT. It codes for CASSLEGTQAFF. Combining the CDR3 with reference TRBV7-6 and TRBJ1-1 gives the whole variable domain GAGVSQSPRYKVTKRGQDVALRCDPISGHVSLYWYRQALGQGPEFLTYFNYEAQQDKSGLPNDRFSAERPEGSISTLTIQRTEQRDSAMYRCASSLEGTQAFFGQGTRLTVV.

The table lists this clonotype with a few counts. This sequence joins TRBV7-9 and TRBJ1-1, with D maybe TRBD1 (6 bases). CDR1 SEHNR and CDR2 FQNEAQ come from the germline V gene (reference sequence). Between the trimmed V and J ends, which lost 5 bases and 5 bases, there was a span of 21 bases. The CDR3 loop spans 16 amino acids. Written as DNA, the CDR3 is TGTGCCAGCAGCCCAGGACAGCCATGGGGGCGGACTGAAGCTTTCTTT. Residues: CASSPGQPWGRTEAFF.

The chain employs TRBV14 and TRBJ2-2; D uncertain. This CDR3 comprises 14 residues. Germline V gene sequence: CDR1 SGHDN, CDR2 FVKESK. Trimming left V 4 bases short and J 1 base short, with 7 bases between. The CDR3 spells CASSPDENTGELFF. The CDR3 DNA follows: TGTGCCAGCAGCCCGGATGAGAACACCGGGGAGCTGTTTTTT.

This clonotype was seen only a few times. The chain joins TRBV7-2 to TRBJ1-6; D is perhaps TRBD1 (5 bases). Germline V gives CDR1 SGHTA, CDR2 FQGNSA. Trimming cost V 4 bases and J 10 bases, with 23 bases left between them. The CDR3 sequence is 17 residues long. The CDR3 region is CASSSAWAVRDRSPLHF. The CDR3 coding sequence is TGTGCCAGCAGCTCAGCATGGGCGGTCAGGGATAGGTCACCCCTCCACTTT.

This clonotype was detected a few times. The rearrangement joins TRBV2 to TRBJ1-3; D remains unclear. Germline V gene lookup returns CDR1 SNHLY and CDR2 FYNNEI. V lost 4 bases, J lost 0 bases, and 7 bases lay in between. This CDR3 has 14 amino acids. This CDR3 reads CASSGGDSGNTIYF. The CDR3 DNA reads as TGTGCCAGCAGTGGAGGAGACTCTGGAAACACCATATATTTT.

The rearrangement links TRBV4-1 to TRBJ2-2, with TRBD1 matching 9 bases. This CDR3 comprises 17 residues. The V gene's germline CDR1 is MGHRA and CDR2 YSYEKL. The J segment lost 5 bases and the V segment lost 4 bases, leaving 11 bases of the junction unmatched. CDR3 region: CASSPPYRDRETGELFF. The DNA of the CDR3 is TGCGCCAGCAGCCCACCCTATCGGGACAGGGAGACCGGGGAGCTGTTTTTT.

This chain links TRBV7-2 with TRBJ1-2; tentatively, D is TRBD1 (6 bases). Trimming removed 0 bases at V and 4 bases at J, with 21 bases between. This CDR3 is built from 18 residues. Germline lookup yields CDR1 SGHTA and CDR2 FQGNSA. CDR3 region: CASSLALSSGQGSYGYTF. The CDR3 nucleotides read TGTGCCAGCAGCTTAGCGTTGTCAAGTGGTCAGGGGAGCTATGGCTACACCTTC.

This clonotype turned up a few times. The V gene is TRBV7-2, the J gene TRBJ2-7; 8 positions agree with TRBD2. J gave up 2 bases and V 4 bases, and 10 bases lay outside the gene matches. Germline values: CDR1 SGHTA, CDR2 FQGNSA. The CDR3 runs to 16 residues. The CDR3 spells CASSSGGGLGPYEQYF. CDR3 bases: TGTGCCAGCAGCTCCGGGGGGGGCCTAGGACCCTACGAGCAGTACTTC.

This sequence joins TRBV20-1 and TRBJ1-1; D gene uncertain. In germline, CDR1 is DFQATT, CDR2 SNEGSKA (reference sequence). V lost 1 base and J 5 bases, leaving 14 bases between the germline ends. The CDR3 totals 14 residues. The DNA for the CDR3 is TGCAGTGCTAGAGTAAGAGGGCTGGTAACTGAAGCTTTCTTT. Protein: CSARVRGLVTEAFF.

This clonotype was counted between two and nine times. The chain combines TRBV2 with TRBJ2-7; 9 positions agree with TRBD1. The ends lost 1 base at V and 5 bases at J; junction bases unmatched: 6. CDR1 SNHLY and CDR2 FYNNEI come from the germline V gene. The CDR3 spans 15 residues. The CDR3 sequence is CASSEGGTGTHEQYF. CDR3 nucleotide sequence: TGTGCCAGCAGTGAAGGAGGGACAGGGACCCACGAGCAGTACTTC.

This clonotype came up a few times. Likely a read error: the CDR3 ends without its conserved phenylalanine or tryptophan. This chain links TRBV4-1 with TRBJ2-3; D ambiguous. This CDR3 contains 17 residues. V was pared by 0 bases and J by 5 bases, with 18 bases between. Germline CDR1 MGHRA, CDR2 YSYEKL. CDR3 protein: CASSQDDRTLVVDTQYL. CDR3 DNA sequence: TGCGCCAGCAGCCAAGATGATCGGACCCTTGTAGTAGATACGCAGTATCTT.

This chain connects TRBV20-1 to TRBJ2-5; D ambiguous. The V and J ends lost 3 bases and 3 bases respectively, with 14 bases between them. The CDR3 has 14 amino acids. Germline V lookup: CDR1 DFQATT, CDR2 SNEGSKA (reference sequence). The CDR3 loop is CSARAGSPKETQYF. In DNA form, the CDR3 reads TGCAGTGCTAGGGCTGGGTCACCCAAAGAGACCCAGTACTTC.

The chain couples TRBV11-2 to TRBJ2-3; D perhaps matches TRBD1 (5 bases). V lost 5 bases, J lost 2 bases, and 11 bases lay in between. Germline V gene sequence: CDR1 SGHAT, CDR2 FQNNGV. The CDR3 has 14 amino acids. The CDR3 region has the DNA TGTGCCAGCAGCCCTGGACACGCCACAGATACGCAGTATTTT. It specifies CASSPGHATDTQYF.

This clonotype showed up many times. The chain uses TRBV12-3 or TRBV12-4 and TRBJ2-2; D unresolved. Trimming shortened V by 4 bases and J by 2 bases, and 11 bases separated the two germline ends. The length of the CDR3 is 15 residues. CDR3 region: CASSSRVINTGELFF. CDR3 in DNA: TGTGCCAGCAGTTCCCGGGTGATAAACACCGGGGAGCTGTTTTTT.

This clonotype was seen more than once but under ten times. In nucleotides, the CDR3 is TGTGCCAGCAGCCGTCAGTTGGGGGGTAACGAGCAGTACTTC. This translates into CASSRQLGGNEQYF. The J gene is TRBJ2-7, the V gene TRBV7-9; maybe TRBD2 (6 bases). Germline CDR1 SEHNR, CDR2 FQNEAQ (reference sequence). The length of the CDR3 is 14 residues. V shed 5 bases and J shed 5 bases, with 16 bases lying between them.

This clonotype was counted a few times. The chain combines TRBV7-8 with TRBJ2-1, with 10 bases fitting TRBD2. V gave up 1 base and J gave up 2 bases; unmatched junction bases: 5. There are 17 residues in the CDR3. CDR1 is SGHVS and CDR2 is FQNEAQ in the germline V gene. The CDR3 spells CASSLGLAGATYNEQFF. CDR3 DNA sequence: TGTGCCAGCAGCTTAGGCCTAGCGGGGGCCACCTACAATGAGCAGTTCTTC.

This clonotype came up many times. The chain has TRBV27 and TRBJ1-3; D is ambiguous. CDR3 length: 11 amino acids. V lost 10 bases, J lost 3 bases, and 7 bases lay in between. Germline CDR1 reads MNHEY; CDR2 reads SMNVEV (reference sequence). The CDR3, as DNA: TGTGCCACCCTTGGTGGAAACACCATATATTTT. Protein sequence: CATLGGNTIYF.

J is TRBJ1-5 and V is TRBV12-3 or TRBV12-4; a possible D gene is TRBD1 (5 bases). The CDR3 totals 14 residues. Trimming shortened V by 5 bases and J by 6 bases, and 14 bases separated the two germline ends. CDR3 sequence (DNA): TGTGCCAGCAGTCCCCGGCGGGGGATTCAGCCCCAGCATTTT. Translated, it gives CASSPRRGIQPQHF.